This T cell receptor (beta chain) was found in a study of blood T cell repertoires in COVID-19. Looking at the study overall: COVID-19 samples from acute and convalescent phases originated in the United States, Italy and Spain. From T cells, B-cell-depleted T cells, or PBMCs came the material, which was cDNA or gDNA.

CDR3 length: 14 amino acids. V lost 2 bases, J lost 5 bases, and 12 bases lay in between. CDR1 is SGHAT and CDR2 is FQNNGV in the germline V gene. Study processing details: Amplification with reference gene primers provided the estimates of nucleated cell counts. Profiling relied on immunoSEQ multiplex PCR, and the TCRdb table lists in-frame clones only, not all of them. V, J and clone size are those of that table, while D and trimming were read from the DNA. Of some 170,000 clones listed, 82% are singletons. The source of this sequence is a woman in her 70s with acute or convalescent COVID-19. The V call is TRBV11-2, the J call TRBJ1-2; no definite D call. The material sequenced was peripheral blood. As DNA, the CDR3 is TGTGCCAGCAGCTTATCGCACAGTAATTATGGCTACACCTTC. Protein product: CASSLSHSNYGYTF.